The 13 T cell receptor beta chains reported below all come from one sample, sequenced in a study of cytomegalovirus exposure and HLA in healthy donors. The PCR had 60 Vbeta and 13 Jbeta primers. Method: immunoSEQ multiplex PCR; TCRdb's copy keeps in-frame clones and lacks some. This table has about 130,000 clones, more than 65% appearing once. Source material: PBMCs. The source is a woman aged 60-75 years in good health and CMV-seropositive.

This sequence joins TRBV5-1 and TRBJ1-1; the match to TRBD1 covers 10 bases. From germline, CDR1 is SGHRS and CDR2 YFSETQ. This CDR3 has 15 amino acids. The V segment lost 4 bases and the J segment 6 bases; nucleotides outside the gene matches: 9. The CDR3 here is CASSLTGGGYAEAFF. The CDR3 nucleotides read TGCGCCAGCAGCCTGACAGGGGGCGGGTACGCTGAAGCTTTCTTT.

The chain links TRBV7-2 to TRBJ2-2, with 8 positions matching TRBD2. V shed 8 bases, J shed 7 bases, and the junction held 6 bases outside the gene matches. This CDR3 region has 13 residues. Germline values: CDR1 SGHTA, CDR2 FQGNSA. The CDR3 here is CASLYGTSGELFF. CDR3 nucleotides: TGTGCCAGCCTCTACGGGACTAGCGGGGAGCTGTTTTTT.

A few counts support this clone. V and J are TRBV7-9 and TRBJ1-1; the D gene is possibly TRBD1 (5 bases). V lost 5 bases and J 10 bases, leaving 23 bases between the germline ends. The length of the CDR3 is 15 residues. The germline CDR1 and CDR2 sequences are SEHNR and FQNEAQ (reference sequence). Here the CDR3 reads CASSNLGVGGRGAFF. The CDR3 DNA reads TGTGCCAGCAGCAACCTGGGGGTGGGGGGTCGTGGAGCTTTCTTT.

V and J are TRBV7-2 and TRBJ1-2; D remains ambiguous. Deletions cut 1 base from V and 4 bases from J, with 13 bases between. There are 15 residues in the CDR3. The germline CDR1 and CDR2 sequences are SGHTA and FQGNSA. The CDR3 is CASSLDPGPGYGYTF. The CDR3 DNA reads as TGTGCCAGCAGCTTAGATCCCGGTCCGGGCTATGGCTACACCTTC.

V gene TRBV25-1 combines with J gene TRBJ2-3; D gene uncertain. Germline V gene data show CDR1 as MGHDK and CDR2 as SYGVNS. V gave up 4 bases and J gave up 6 bases, with 11 bases separating them. This CDR3 has 13 residues. CDR3 amino acids: CASSVQVSDTQYF. CDR3 DNA: TGTGCCAGCAGTGTACAAGTTTCGGATACGCAGTATTTT.

J is TRBJ2-5 and V is TRBV7-2; a weak D match, TRBD2 (5 bases). The CDR3 is 13 amino acids. Looked up from germline, CDR1 is SGHTA and CDR2 is FQGNSA. V lost 5 bases, J lost 3 bases, and 10 bases lay in between. For the CDR3, the DNA is TGTGCCAGCAGCGGGAGCGGAGAAGAGACCCAGTACTTC. This gives the protein CASSGSGEETQYF. Filled out from reference TRBV7-2 and TRBJ2-5, the complete variable domain reads GAGVSQSPSNKVTEKGKDVELRCDPISGHTALYWYRQSLGQGLEFLIYFQGNSAPDKSGLPSDRFSAERTGGSVSTLTIQRTQQEDSAVYLCASSGSGEETQYFGPGTRLLVL.

The genes are TRBV19 and TRBJ1-1; 7 bases align to TRBD1. CDR1 is LNHDA and CDR2 is SQIVND in the germline V gene (reference sequence). The CDR3 consists of 14 residues. The junction had 1 base not matched to a gene; V was cut back by 1 base and J by 2 bases. The CDR3 DNA follows: TGTGCCAGTAGTATAGGAGGGGGCAACACTGAAGCTTTCTTT. Its protein is CASSIGGGNTEAFF.

A few counts support this clone. The V gene is TRBV4-3, the J gene TRBJ2-7; 9 bases are shared with TRBD2. The trim removed 4 bases at V and 6 bases at J, leaving 13 bases unmatched. Germline CDR1 is LGHNA and CDR2 is YSLEER. This CDR3 has 16 amino acids. The CDR3 DNA is TGCGCCAGCAGCCTAGCAACCGGGACTAGCACCCGCGAGCAGTACTTC. Encoded protein: CASSLATGTSTREQYF.

The chain is built from TRBV16 and TRBJ1-2, with D tentatively TRBD1 (5 bases). V lost 4 bases and J lost 6, with 12 bases in between. CDR1 and CDR2 from the germline V gene are KGHSY and FQNENV. The CDR3 covers 13 residues. The CDR3, as DNA: TGTGCCAGCAGCCTCGACAGTTCCGATGGCTACACCTTC. This sequence encodes CASSLDSSDGYTF.

The chain joins TRBV4-3 to TRBJ1-2, with a tentative D call TRBD1 (6 bases). The germline gives CDR1 LGHNA, CDR2 YSLEER. V shed 0 bases and J shed 0 bases, with 11 bases lying between them. The CDR3 extends over 16 amino acids. Here the CDR3 reads CASSQDTRGANYGYTF. The CDR3 nucleotides are TGCGCCAGCAGCCAAGATACCAGGGGCGCTAACTATGGCTACACCTTC.

The table lists this clone with a few counts. The rearrangement links TRBV2 to TRBJ1-2; 10 bases fit TRBD1. Germline CDR1 reads SNHLY; CDR2 reads FYNNEI. With V trimmed by 6 bases and J by 2 bases, 3 bases remained unmatched. The CDR3 has 14 residues. CDR3 nucleotides: TGTGCCAGCAGGGGGACAGGGGAAAACTATGGCTACACCTTC. Its protein product is CASRGTGENYGYTF.

The gene calls are TRBV18 and TRBJ2-5; possible D gene TRBD1, 6 bases. The CDR3 consists of 15 residues. Germline V lookup: CDR1 KGHSH, CDR2 LQKENI. The germline V and J ends were trimmed by 2 bases and 5 bases, with 15 bases remaining between them. The CDR3 bases are TGTGCCAGCTCACCATTCCAGGGGAGTGTGGAGACCCAGTACTTC. Its translation is CASSPFQGSVETQYF.

In its sample, this clone was seen once. V gene TRBV5-1 combines with J gene TRBJ2-3, with 7 bases fitting TRBD2. In germline, CDR1 is SGHRS, CDR2 YFSETQ. This CDR3 is built from 14 residues. V shed 2 bases and J 4 bases; nucleotides not matched to a gene: 4. The CDR3 reads CASSLAGSADTQYF. The CDR3, as DNA: TGCGCCAGCAGCTTAGCGGGATCTGCAGATACGCAGTATTTT.